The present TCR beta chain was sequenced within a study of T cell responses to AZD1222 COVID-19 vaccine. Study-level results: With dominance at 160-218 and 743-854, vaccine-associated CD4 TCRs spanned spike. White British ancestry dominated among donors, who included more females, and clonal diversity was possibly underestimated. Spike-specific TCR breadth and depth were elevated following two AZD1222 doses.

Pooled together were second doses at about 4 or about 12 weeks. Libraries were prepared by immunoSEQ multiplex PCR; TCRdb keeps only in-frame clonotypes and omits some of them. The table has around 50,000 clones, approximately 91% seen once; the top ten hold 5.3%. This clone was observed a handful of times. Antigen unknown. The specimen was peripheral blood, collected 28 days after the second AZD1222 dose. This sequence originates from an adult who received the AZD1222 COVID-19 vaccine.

The CDR3 bases are TGTGCCAGCAGCGTAGACACGTCTGGAAACACCATATATTTT. As protein: CASSVDTSGNTIYF. The rearrangement joins TRBV9 to TRBJ1-3; D is undetermined. The germline CDR1 and CDR2 sequences are SGDLS and YYNGEE. V shed 0 bases and J shed 1 base, with 5 bases lying between them. CDR3 length: 14 amino acids.